These T cell receptor beta chains were read from a single sample in a study of T cells in Graves' hyperthyroidism and ophthalmopathy. One entry per CDR3 protein, called by TCRdb with MiXCR from the multiplex PCR reads. The repertoire consists of hundreds of thousands of distinct CDR3 sequences, with around 38% occurring once and the leading ten covering over 8%. The specimen sequenced was blood. Every receptor here comes from a man younger than 35 with Graves' hyperthyroidism. Each CDR3 is given with its conserved first and last residue. D genes are given only for firm matches. Size is omitted from some rows. Given values are once, few, many or a class for expanded clones.

abundance: -
d_gene: -
j_gene: TRBJ2-7
v_gene: TRBV2
len: 11
CDR3aa: CASMYSYEQYF
CDR3nt: TGTGCCAGCATGTACTCCTACGAGCAGTACTTC

abundance: few
d_gene: -
j_gene: TRBJ1-1
v_gene: TRBV12-3/TRBV12-4
len: 11
CDR3aa: CASSRQLEAFF
CDR3nt: TGTGCCAGCAGTCGACAGCTTGAAGCTTTCTTT

abundance: -
d_gene: TRBD2
j_gene: TRBJ2-5
v_gene: TRBV20-1
len: 12
CDR3aa: CSTSGQLETQYF
CDR3nt: TGCAGTACTAGCGGACAGTTAGAGACCCAGTACTTC

abundance: many
d_gene: -
j_gene: TRBJ1-4
v_gene: TRBV20-1
len: 11
CDR3aa: CSPSTAGKLFF
CDR3nt: TGCAGTCCATCAACAGCAGGAAAACTGTTTTTT

abundance: few
d_gene: TRBD2
j_gene: TRBJ2-7
v_gene: TRBV4-2
len: 16
CDR3aa: CASSQEASGASEEQYF
CDR3nt: TGTGCCAGCAGCCAAGAGGCTAGCGGGGCGTCGGAGGAGCAGTACTTC

abundance: -
d_gene: -
j_gene: TRBJ2-7
v_gene: TRBV3-1
len: 15
CDR3aa: CASSASAGGSYEQYF
CDR3nt: TGTGCCAGCAGCGCCTCAGCCGGCGGCTCCTACGAGCAGTACTTC

abundance: few
d_gene: -
j_gene: TRBJ2-5
v_gene: TRBV7-2
len: 15
CDR3aa: CASSLEWGRGKPQYF
CDR3nt: TGTGCCAGCAGTTTAGAATGGGGCAGGGGCAAGCCCCAGTACTTC

abundance: few
d_gene: -
j_gene: TRBJ1-3
v_gene: TRBV4-1
len: 15
CDR3aa: CASSQEGADGNTIYF
CDR3nt: TGCGCCAGCAGCCAAGAAGGGGCAGATGGAAACACCATATATTTT

abundance: -
d_gene: TRBD1
j_gene: TRBJ1-4
v_gene: TRBV6-5
len: 13
CDR3aa: CASSGTGFEKLFF
CDR3nt: TGTGCCAGCAGTGGGACAGGGTTCGAAAAACTGTTTTTT

abundance: -
d_gene: TRBD2
j_gene: TRBJ2-7
v_gene: TRBV5-5
len: 16
CDR3aa: CASSWDTYLAGGEQYF
CDR3nt: TGTGCCAGCAGCTGGGACACCTACTTAGCGGGAGGCGAGCAGTACTTC

abundance: -
d_gene: -
j_gene: TRBJ2-2
v_gene: TRBV9
len: 14
CDR3aa: CASSVDVGAGELFF
CDR3nt: TGTGCCAGCAGCGTAGACGTTGGCGCCGGGGAGCTGTTTTTT

abundance: -
d_gene: TRBD1
j_gene: TRBJ2-2
v_gene: TRBV5-1
len: 16
CDR3aa: CASSTPGQLNTGELFF
CDR3nt: TGCGCCAGCAGCACTCCGGGACAGCTAAACACCGGGGAGCTGTTTTTT